The 24 T cell receptor beta chains in this list originate from one sample, sequenced in a study of blood T cell repertoires in COVID-19. This table comes from immunoSEQ multiplex PCR, and its TCRdb copy is limited to in-frame clones, with some not included. The repertoire holds fewer than 400,000 clones, 65% to 90% seen once, with roughly 4% in the top ten. The sequencing input was PBMCs or T cells enriched from blood (not recorded which). These receptor sequences come from a man aged 25-40 years who had recovered from COVID-19.

This chain links TRBV16 with TRBJ2-1, with a weak D call TRBD1 (5 bases). CDR3 length equals 15 residues. CDR1 and CDR2 from the germline V gene are KGHSY and FQNENV. V dropped 4 bases and J dropped 1 base, with 11 bases sitting between them. CDR3 sequence: CASSLGGASYNEQFF. CDR3 DNA: TGTGCCAGCAGCCTTGGTGGGGCATCCTACAATGAGCAGTTCTTC.

The V call is TRBV27, the J call TRBJ2-7; possibly TRBD2 for D (5 bases). The CDR3 has 13 residues. CDR1 is MNHEY and CDR2 is SMNVEV in the germline V gene (reference sequence). Trimming stripped 8 bases from V and 3 bases from J, with 14 bases between. The CDR3 DNA sequence: TGTGCCAGCTCATCGGGGTCGGACTACGAGCAGTACTTC. Translated, it gives CASSSGSDYEQYF.

The gene calls are TRBV5-5 and TRBJ1-6, with TRBD1 as a possible D gene (5 bases). This CDR3 has 16 residues. V lost 3 bases to trimming and J lost 0 bases, with 10 bases between them. The V gene's germline CDR1 is SGHKS and CDR2 YYEKEE (reference sequence). This CDR3 reads CASSSRGSSYNSPLHF. The CDR3 DNA follows: TGTGCCAGCAGCTCTCGGGGGAGCTCCTATAATTCACCCCTCCACTTT. Together with reference TRBV5-5 and TRBJ1-6, the CDR3 gives the full variable domain: DAGVTQSPTHLIKTRGQQVTLRCSPISGHKSVSWYQQVLGQGPQFIFQYYEKEERGRGNFPDRFSARQFPNYSSELNVNALLLGDSALYLCASSSRGSSYNSPLHFGNGTRLTVT.

V is TRBV5-1 and J is TRBJ1-4; D not resolved. From germline, CDR1 is SGHRS and CDR2 YFSETQ. V was trimmed by 2 bases and J by 4 bases, leaving 12 bases between them. The CDR3 runs to 15 residues. The CDR3 spells CASSLEGLDNEKLFF. DNA of the CDR3: TGCGCCAGCAGCTTAGAGGGCCTCGATAATGAAAAACTGTTTTTT.

The chain uses TRBV5-1 and TRBJ2-7; 11 bases are a match to TRBD1. Germline CDR1 is SGHRS and CDR2 is YFSETQ. There are 16 residues in the CDR3. V was clipped by 3 bases and J by 3 bases; unmatched bases: 8. The DNA for the CDR3 is TGCGCCAGCAGCTCCCCGGACAGGGGGCGTATCTACGAGCAGTACTTC. Translating gives CASSSPDRGRIYEQYF.

This chain connects TRBV6-4 to TRBJ1-1; D not resolved. The germline V gene encodes CDR1 MRHNA and CDR2 SNTAGT. This CDR3 has 12 amino acids. Trimming cost V 0 bases and J 6 bases, with 5 bases left between them. CDR3 residues: CASSDSGSEAFF. The DNA of the CDR3 is TGTGCCAGCAGTGACTCGGGCTCTGAAGCTTTCTTT.

This rearrangement joins TRBV29-1 to TRBJ2-3, with 7 bases identical to TRBD1. The CDR3 is 13 residues long. The V gene's germline CDR1 is SQVTM and CDR2 ANQGSEA. With 2 bases clipped from V and 4 bases from J, the junction kept 3 bases outside the gene matches. CDR3 in DNA: TGCAGCGTTGAATGGCAGGGGGCAGATACGCAGTATTTT. It yields the protein CSVEWQGADTQYF.

This clone showed up just once. In nucleotides, the CDR3 is TGTGCCAACAACCTCGGGAGTAACACCGGGGAGCTGTTTTTT. This codes for CANNLGSNTGELFF. The chain recombines TRBV3-1 (or the pseudogene TRBV3-2) with TRBJ2-2, with D perhaps TRBD2 (6 bases). Looked up from germline, CDR1 is LGHDT and CDR2 is YNNKEL (reference sequence). The CDR3 is 14 amino acids. V was trimmed by 10 bases and J by 2 bases, leaving 14 bases between them.

This chain connects TRBV7-8 to TRBJ2-1, with D maybe TRBD2 (6 bases). V shed 5 bases and J shed 7 bases, with 21 bases lying between them. This CDR3 has 16 residues. Germline V CDR1 and CDR2: SGHVS, FQNEAQ. Here the CDR3 DNA reads TGTGCCAGCAGCCTTAGCCGGGGGTACGTTCGGAATGAGCAGTTCTTC. Translation gives CASSLSRGYVRNEQFF.

Comments on this clone: A junction boundary mismatches the germline segment, possibly from a read error. The gene calls are TRBV7-7 and TRBJ2-7; TRBD2 might be the D (6 bases). This CDR3 is 17 amino acids long. Germline V gives CDR1 SSHAT, CDR2 FNYEAQ (reference sequence). The CDR3 here is CASSLNPERAVAGEQYF. The CDR3, as DNA: TGTGCTAGCAGCTTAAACCCCGAGCGGGCCGTCGCGGGGGAGCAGTACTTC.

V and J are TRBV7-2 and TRBJ2-1; D gene unclear. CDR1 is SGHTA, CDR2 FQGNSA, per germline. V was cut by 5 bases and J by 8 bases, with 10 bases left in between. This CDR3 is 12 amino acids long. In nucleotides, the CDR3 is TGTGCCAGCAGCCCCACCAGGCATGAGCAGTTCTTC. Translated, it gives CASSPTRHEQFF.

In its sample, this clone was seen a few times. The gene calls are TRBV7-8 and TRBJ1-2, with D perhaps matching TRBD1 (6 bases). Trimming shortened V by 4 bases and J by 0 bases, and 12 bases separated the two germline ends. Germline V CDR1 and CDR2: SGHVS, FQNEAQ. This CDR3 region has 15 residues. CDR3 in amino acids: CASSSNREANYGYTF. The CDR3, as DNA: TGTGCCAGCAGCTCAAACAGGGAAGCTAACTATGGCTACACCTTC. Looking up the rest from reference TRBV7-8 and TRBJ1-2 gives the full variable domain: GAGVSQSPRYKVAKRGQDVALRCDPISGHVSLFWYQQALGQGPEFLTYFQNEAQLDKSGLPSDRFFAERPEGSVSTLKIQRTQQEDSAVYLCASSSNREANYGYTFGSGTRLTVV.

This rearrangement joins TRBV3-1 (or the pseudogene TRBV3-2) to TRBJ2-2; 8 positions agree with TRBD1. This CDR3 is 16 amino acids long. V lost 2 bases and J lost 6; bases outside the gene matches: 8. The germline gives CDR1 LGHDT, CDR2 YNNKEL (reference sequence). The CDR3 bases are TGTGCCAGCAGCCAATCAGACAGGGGAAAGGCCGGGGAGCTGTTTTTT. This sequence encodes CASSQSDRGKAGELFF.

Only one count was recorded for this clone. CDR3 in DNA: TGTGCCAGCAGCTTAGAGGAGGGGCGCTGGAATTCACCCCTCCACTTT. This gives the protein CASSLEEGRWNSPLHF. The rearrangement links TRBV7-8 to TRBJ1-6; maybe TRBD1 (5 bases). The V gene's germline CDR1 is SGHVS and CDR2 FQNEAQ. CDR3 size: 16 residues. The V and J ends lost 1 base and 7 bases respectively, with 14 bases between them.

This clone is a singleton in its sample. The gene calls are TRBV5-1 and TRBJ2-2, with 7 bases aligning to TRBD2. Losses at the gene ends were 1 base for V and 1 base for J; bases not matched to a gene: 4. There are 16 residues in the CDR3. Germline values: CDR1 SGHRS, CDR2 YFSETQ. CDR3 DNA sequence: TGCGCCAGCAGCTTGAAACTAGCGCAGAACACCGGGGAGCTGTTTTTT. Protein sequence: CASSLKLAQNTGELFF.

This clone was counted many times. The chain is built from TRBV7-8 and TRBJ1-1; D perhaps matches TRBD1 (6 bases). V lost 4 bases to trimming and J lost 3 bases, with 15 bases between them. The length of the CDR3 is 15 residues. Germline-derived CDR1 and CDR2 are SGHVS and FQNEAQ. In DNA, the CDR3 is TGTGCCAGCAGCTCATCACAGGGAAGGGACACTGAAGCTTTCTTT. Amino acid sequence: CASSSSQGRDTEAFF. Combining the CDR3 with reference TRBV7-8 and TRBJ1-1 gives the whole variable domain GAGVSQSPRYKVAKRGQDVALRCDPISGHVSLFWYQQALGQGPEFLTYFQNEAQLDKSGLPSDRFFAERPEGSVSTLKIQRTQQEDSAVYLCASSSSQGRDTEAFFGQGTRLTVV.

The chain uses TRBV2 and TRBJ1-5, with 10 bases lining up with TRBD1. V shed 7 bases, J shed 5 bases, and the junction held 5 bases outside the gene matches. This CDR3 region has 14 residues. The germline gives CDR1 SNHLY, CDR2 FYNNEI. The CDR3 DNA sequence: TGTGCCAGCACGGGACAGGGGATGTATCAGCCCCAGCATTTT. This translates into CASTGQGMYQPQHF.

J is TRBJ2-5 and V is TRBV7-6, with TRBD1 matching 10 bases. The germline V gene encodes CDR1 SGHVS and CDR2 FNYEAQ. This CDR3 is built from 17 residues. V was clipped by 3 bases and J by 1 base; unmatched bases: 8. CDR3: CASSFRQGASSQETQYF. The CDR3, as DNA: TGTGCCAGCAGCTTCAGACAGGGGGCGTCGAGCCAAGAGACCCAGTACTTC. Looking up the rest from reference TRBV7-6 and TRBJ2-5 gives the full variable domain: GAGVSQSPRYKVTKRGQDVALRCDPISGHVSLYWYRQALGQGPEFLTYFNYEAQQDKSGLPNDRFSAERPEGSISTLTIQRTEQRDSAMYRCASSFRQGASSQETQYFGPGTRLLVL.

The chain carries TRBV11-2 and TRBJ1-3, with 8 bases matching TRBD1. CDR1 SGHAT and CDR2 FQNNGV come from the germline V gene. V trimming: 11 bases; J trimming: 2 bases; junction bases outside the gene matches: 8. This CDR3 region has 14 residues. The CDR3 region has the DNA TGTGCCTCAAAACAGGGGGTGGCTGGAAACACCATATATTTT. Translating gives CASKQGVAGNTIYF.

The CDR3 is CASSYWRANYGYTF. In DNA form, the CDR3 reads TGTGCCAGCAGCTACTGGAGGGCTAACTATGGCTACACCTTC. The chain carries TRBV5-6 and TRBJ1-2; D is undetermined. V lost 3 bases to trimming and J lost 0 bases, with 9 bases between them. The CDR3 spans 14 residues. Looked up from germline, CDR1 is SGHDT and CDR2 is YYEEEE.

This clone has just one count. The rearrangement uses TRBV28 and TRBJ1-2; 8 bases match TRBD1. After removal of 7 bases from V and 4 bases from J, the junction contained 11 bases not matched to a gene. The CDR3 loop spans 15 amino acids. Germline V gene sequence: CDR1 MDHEN, CDR2 SYDVKM. The DNA of the CDR3 is TGTGCCAGCACACTAGGACAGGGACAATTCTATGGCTACACCTTC. Residues: CASTLGQGQFYGYTF.

This CDR3 is CASSTTGQNTEAFF. CDR3 in DNA: TGTGCCAGCAGCACTACGGGACAGAACACTGAAGCTTTCTTT. V is TRBV5-4 and J is TRBJ1-1, with D possibly TRBD1 on 6 matching bases. The CDR3 spans 14 residues. CDR1 SGHNT and CDR2 YYREEE come from the germline V gene (reference sequence). Deletions cut 4 bases from V and 1 base from J, with 11 bases between.

This clone was seen just once. J is TRBJ1-1 and V is TRBV19; D unresolved. The CDR3 sequence is 12 residues long. Trimming cost V 10 bases and J 4 bases, with 13 bases left between them. CDR1 is LNHDA and CDR2 is SQIVND in the germline V gene (reference sequence). The CDR3 sequence is CATHPGGTEAFF. Here the CDR3 DNA reads TGTGCCACCCATCCGGGAGGCACTGAAGCTTTCTTT.

This clone turned up a few times. V usage is TRBV2 and J usage is TRBJ1-1; possibly TRBD1 for D (6 bases). Germline V gene sequence: CDR1 SNHLY, CDR2 FYNNEI. CDR3 size: 15 residues. V lost 5 bases and J 4 bases, leaving 17 bases between the germline ends. The CDR3 protein is CASSTQNRDSTEAFF. The DNA of the CDR3 is TGTGCCAGCAGTACGCAGAACAGGGATAGCACTGAAGCTTTCTTT.